These 2 T cell receptor beta chains share one sample of origin, sequenced in a study of identical twins. TCRdb recomputed calls from the 5' RACE reads with MiXCR, one row per CDR3 protein. This table holds roughly 1.6 million distinct CDR3 sequences, less than 40% found once. The sequenced sample consisted of cord blood. Receptor source: a newborn girl in good health.

Ten or more counts support this clonotype. The chain employs TRBV28 and TRBJ2-7, with a tentative D call TRBD1 (6 bases). The length of the CDR3 is 16 residues. From germline, CDR1 is MDHEN and CDR2 SYDVKM. Trimming removed 5 bases from V and 3 bases from J, with 20 bases in between. The CDR3 reads CASSLQGTGIGYEQYF. CDR3 bases: TGTGCCAGCAGTCTACAGGGTACAGGGATCGGCTACGAGCAGTACTTC.

This clonotype turned up a few times. The chain carries TRBV7-9 and TRBJ1-2; D not resolved. The germline CDR1 and CDR2 sequences are SEHNR and FQNEAQ (reference sequence). CDR3 length equals 13 residues. V was cut by 0 bases and J by 4 bases, with 6 bases left in between. The DNA for the CDR3 is TGTGCCAGCAGCTTAGCGTCCTTCTATGGCTACACCTTC. This translates into CASSLASFYGYTF.